Here is one T cell receptor beta chain with its context. This specimen comes from a study of shared clonotypes between healthy human individuals. Under the authors' procedure: ImmunoSEQ yielded junction-only sequences lacking quality scores, so filtering differed. Generated by immunoSEQ multiplex PCR, the TCRdb table keeps only in-frame clones and is missing some. D and trimming come from the DNA, and the V and J calls and clone size come from that table. The table has some 1.1 million clones, roughly 77% seen once. The CDR3 has 16 amino acids. V was pared by 0 bases and J by 1 base, with 9 bases between. Germline assignment: CDR1 MNHNS and CDR2 SASEGT.

Sequencing was carried out using memory CD4+ T cells from PBMCs. Subset denoted: CD45RA-negative fraction. The origin of this receptor is a man between 18 and 35 years old in good health. Some clones in this sample may be carry-over from other donors' samples. V is TRBV6-1 and J is TRBJ2-2; TRBD1 might be the D (6 bases). CDR3 bases: TGTGCCAGCAGTGAAGCCAGGGGCCGGAACACCGGGGAGCTGTTTTTT. It translates to CASSEARGRNTGELFF.